Each of the 24 T cell receptor beta chains below was sequenced from the same sample in a study of shared clonotypes between healthy human individuals. TCRdb's copy holds only in-frame clones and misses some; the assay was immunoSEQ multiplex PCR. The table lists approximately 2,000,000 clones, approximately 90% of them singletons, with around 0.4% in the top ten. The sample taken for sequencing was naive CD4+ T cells from PBMCs. Subset reported: CD45RA+ positively selected. All receptors derive from a man younger than 35 in good health. Some clones in this sample may be carry-over from other donors' samples.

The V gene is TRBV6-1, the J gene TRBJ1-2, with D tentatively TRBD1 (6 bases). Germline loops: CDR1 MNHNS, CDR2 SASEGT. V lost 4 bases and J 2 bases, leaving 11 bases between the germline ends. The CDR3 covers 14 residues. The CDR3 protein is CASSVTGTNYGYTF. CDR3 DNA sequence: TGTGCCAGCAGTGTTACAGGGACCAACTATGGCTACACCTTC.

The CDR3 DNA reads TGTGCCAGCAGCCAAGGACTAGCCGATGAGCAGTTCTTC. It is translated as CASSQGLADEQFF. The J gene is TRBJ2-1, the V gene TRBV4-2; 7 bases map to TRBD2. V gave up 1 base and J gave up 8 bases; unmatched junction bases: 2. The CDR3 is made up of 13 amino acids. Germline CDR1 is LGHNA and CDR2 is YNFKEQ.

This chain joins TRBV7-2 and TRBJ1-3; tentative D call: TRBD1 (5 bases). Trimming took off 4 bases at V and 0 bases at J, with 13 bases between the two ends. CDR3 length equals 16 residues. Per the germline V gene, CDR1 is SGHTA and CDR2 is FQGNSA. The CDR3 DNA sequence: TGTGCCAGCAGCTCCTCCGGGGCGTCCTCTGGAAACACCATATATTTT. Its protein is CASSSSGASSGNTIYF.

The chain joins TRBV2 to TRBJ1-1; D is unclear. Germline assignment: CDR1 SNHLY and CDR2 FYNNEI. V was clipped by 6 bases and J by 11 bases, with 22 bases between them. The CDR3 length is 14 residues. CDR3 in amino acids: CASRVGWTLDGAFF. CDR3 nucleotides: TGTGCCAGCAGGGTCGGGTGGACTCTGGACGGGGCTTTCTTT.

V and J are TRBV9 and TRBJ1-4, with D perhaps TRBD1 (5 bases). This CDR3 is 16 amino acids long. Germline lookup yields CDR1 SGDLS and CDR2 YYNGEE. The ends were cut back, 3 bases at V and 6 bases at J, with 18 bases in the middle. The CDR3 spells CASSASSGTYDEKLFF. Written as DNA, the CDR3 is TGTGCCAGCAGCGCAAGTTCCGGGACCTACGATGAAAAACTGTTTTTT.

V and J are TRBV28 and TRBJ1-6; 9 bases fit TRBD1. The CDR3 contains 15 residues. Germline-derived CDR1 and CDR2 are MDHEN and SYDVKM. Germline trimming cut 5 bases from V and 7 bases from J; bases unmatched to any gene: 6. CDR3 sequence (DNA): TGTGCCAGCAGTACGGGACAGGGAGACAATTCACCCCTCCACTTT. Translating gives CASSTGQGDNSPLHF.

V is TRBV9 and J is TRBJ2-2; D perhaps matches TRBD2 (6 bases). Germline CDR1 and CDR2: SGDLS and YYNGEE. V lost 0 bases and J lost 8, with 14 bases in between. The CDR3 is made up of 15 amino acids. CDR3 region: CASSVAGTFIGELFF. Written as DNA, the CDR3 is TGTGCCAGCAGCGTAGCTGGGACTTTTATTGGGGAGCTGTTTTTT.

The chain carries TRBV5-1 and TRBJ2-5; D unresolved. CDR1 SGHRS and CDR2 YFSETQ come from the germline V gene. V dropped 4 bases and J dropped 3 bases, with 7 bases sitting between them. This CDR3 is built from 12 residues. CDR3 DNA sequence: TGCGCCAGCAGCCCTAATAAAGAGACCCAGTACTTC. Translating gives CASSPNKETQYF. Variable domain in full (rest from reference TRBV5-1 and TRBJ2-5): KAGVTQTPRYLIKTRGQQVTLSCSPISGHRSVSWYQQTPGQGLQFLFEYFSETQRNKGNFPGRFSGRQFSNSRSEMNVSTLELGDSALYLCASSPNKETQYFGPGTRLLVL.

The V and J genes are TRBV11-3 and TRBJ2-2, with 7 bases that match TRBD2. Germline assignment: CDR1 SGHNT and CDR2 YENEEA. The CDR3 length is 19 residues. Trimming at V came to 5 bases and at J to 3 bases, leaving 18 bases not matched to a gene. The chain's CDR3 is CASSPWGGGRDIDTGELFF. CDR3 DNA: TGTGCCAGCAGCCCCTGGGGCGGGGGTCGTGATATAGACACCGGGGAGCTGTTTTTT.

The chain links TRBV5-1 to TRBJ2-1; D is possibly TRBD2 (7 bases). Germline CDR1 is SGHRS and CDR2 is YFSETQ. This CDR3 has 16 residues. V was shortened by 4 bases and J by 4 bases, with 18 bases between the two germline ends. The DNA for the CDR3 is TGCGCCAGCAGCCGGGGGGCGGGACGGCAATACAATGAGCAGTTCTTC. It codes for CASSRGAGRQYNEQFF.

This sequence joins TRBV7-9 and TRBJ2-5, with 7 bases aligning to TRBD1. The J segment lost 7 bases and the V segment lost 4 bases, leaving 12 bases of the junction unmatched. This CDR3 has 15 amino acids. Germline assignment: CDR1 SEHNR and CDR2 FQNEAQ (reference sequence). CDR3 sequence reads: CASSSRDSPRGTQYF. The CDR3, as DNA: TGTGCCAGCAGCTCCCGGGACAGCCCCCGAGGGACCCAGTACTTC. Full variable domain (outside the CDR3, taken from reference TRBV7-9 and TRBJ2-5): DTGVSQNPRHKITKRGQNVTFRCDPISEHNRLYWYRQTLGQGPEFLTYFQNEAQLEKSRLLSDRFSAERPKGSFSTLEIQRTEQGDSAMYLCASSSRDSPRGTQYFGPGTRLLVL.

The chain has TRBV9 and TRBJ1-5; 11 nucleotides agree with TRBD1. The CDR3 has 16 amino acids. The V segment lost 0 bases and the J segment 6 bases; nucleotides outside the gene matches: 5. Germline V gene data show CDR1 as SGDLS and CDR2 as YYNGEE. The CDR3 here is CASSVGTGGSVQPQHF. In nucleotides, the CDR3 is TGTGCCAGCAGCGTAGGGACAGGGGGCTCTGTTCAGCCCCAGCATTTT.

The chain combines TRBV5-6 with TRBJ2-7; a weak D match, TRBD2 (5 bases). Germline CDR1 and CDR2: SGHDT and YYEEEE. Trimming cost V 0 bases and J 9 bases, with 22 bases left between them. This CDR3 is built from 16 residues. CDR3 region: CASSLGPHGGDYRQYF. CDR3 DNA: TGTGCCAGCAGCTTGGGTCCCCACGGAGGCGATTATCGGCAGTACTTC.

Only one count was recorded for this clone. The chain links TRBV5-1 to TRBJ2-7, with D possibly being TRBD1 or TRBD2 (5 bases each). The germline V and J ends were trimmed by 3 bases and 5 bases, with 12 bases remaining between them. The CDR3 is 13 amino acids. Germline-derived CDR1 and CDR2 are SGHRS and YFSETQ. DNA of the CDR3: TGCGCCAGCAGCTCCGGGGACGGCGACGAGCAGTACTTC. Translating gives CASSSGDGDEQYF.

The CDR3 DNA sequence: TGTGCCAGCAGCCCAGGTTCCCCTAGCTCCTACGAGCAGTACTTC. Translated: CASSPGSPSSYEQYF. The chain employs TRBV5-6 and TRBJ2-7; no reliable D call. Trimming shortened V by 4 bases and J by 0 bases, and 14 bases separated the two germline ends. Germline V gene sequence: CDR1 SGHDT, CDR2 YYEEEE. This CDR3 contains 15 residues.

This clone was seen only once. The chain's CDR3 is CASSWGGGTYLAQHF. In DNA, the CDR3 is TGTGCCAGCAGCTGGGGGGGAGGGACCTATCTGGCCCAGCATTTT. J is TRBJ1-5 and V is TRBV7-8, with D perhaps matching TRBD1 (5 bases). Germline CDR1 is SGHVS and CDR2 is FQNEAQ. The V end lost 4 bases, the J end lost 11 bases, and 21 bases lay between the germline ends. The CDR3 is 15 residues long.

This clone was counted once. The chain uses TRBV19 and TRBJ2-4; tentatively, D is TRBD2 (6 bases). The CDR3 sequence is 14 residues long. V was cut by 2 bases and J by 7 bases, with 12 bases left in between. CDR1 is LNHDA and CDR2 is SQIVND in the germline V gene (reference sequence). CDR3 bases: TGTGCCAGTAGTATAAGTCGTCGGGGGAACATTCAGTACTTC. Translated: CASSISRRGNIQYF.

In this sample, this clone turned up once. This sample also contains other DNA sequences that code for the same CDR3. This chain connects TRBV9 to TRBJ2-2; D is undetermined. From germline, CDR1 is SGDLS and CDR2 YYNGEE. V lost 0 bases and J lost 1, with 4 bases in between. CDR3 length: 14 amino acids. As DNA, the CDR3 is TGTGCCAGCAGCGTAGGTCTGAACACCGGGGAGCTGTTTTTT. Translation: CASSVGLNTGELFF.

The V gene is TRBV4-3, the J gene TRBJ2-3; TRBD2 is a possible D gene (6 bases). This CDR3 has 17 amino acids. V was cut by 1 base and J by 4 bases, with 18 bases left in between. The germline V gene encodes CDR1 LGHNA and CDR2 YSLEER. CDR3 nucleotides: TGCGCCAGCAGCCAAGGAGGAACTAGCCGGTCGTCAGATACGCAGTATTTT. Translation: CASSQGGTSRSSDTQYF.

V is TRBV5-1 and J is TRBJ2-7; unclear D gene. Germline CDR1 reads SGHRS; CDR2 reads YFSETQ. V lost 4 bases, J lost 2 bases, and 16 bases lay in between. This CDR3 is 15 amino acids long. The CDR3 region has the DNA TGCGCCAGCAGCCGGACCCCCCAGGATGCCTACGAGCAGTACTTC. Its protein is CASSRTPQDAYEQYF. Combining the CDR3 with reference TRBV5-1 and TRBJ2-7 gives the whole variable domain KAGVTQTPRYLIKTRGQQVTLSCSPISGHRSVSWYQQTPGQGLQFLFEYFSETQRNKGNFPGRFSGRQFSNSRSEMNVSTLELGDSALYLCASSRTPQDAYEQYFGPGTRLTVT.

The rearrangement uses TRBV7-8 and TRBJ1-4; D unresolved. The ends were cut back, 1 base at V and 0 bases at J, with 9 bases in the middle. The CDR3 runs 16 residues. CDR1 and CDR2 (germline): SGHVS, FQNEAQ. CDR3 sequence: CASSLGGRTTNEKLFF. The CDR3 bases are TGTGCCAGCAGCTTAGGAGGACGGACAACTAATGAAAAACTGTTTTTT. Drawing the rest from reference TRBV7-8 and TRBJ1-4, the complete variable domain is GAGVSQSPRYKVAKRGQDVALRCDPISGHVSLFWYQQALGQGPEFLTYFQNEAQLDKSGLPSDRFFAERPEGSVSTLKIQRTQQEDSAVYLCASSLGGRTTNEKLFFGSGTQLSVL.

In nucleotides, the CDR3 is TGTGCCAGTAGTATAGCAGCGGGGTCGGCTTTCTTT. Its translation: CASSIAAGSAFF. The chain recombines TRBV19 with TRBJ1-1, with unresolved D. The CDR3 consists of 12 residues. CDR1 is LNHDA and CDR2 is SQIVND in the germline V gene (reference sequence). V was cut by 1 base and J by 11 bases, with 11 bases left in between.

The chain combines TRBV7-3 with TRBJ2-5, with unresolved D. V lost 2 bases and J lost 5, with 9 bases in between. CDR1 SGHTA and CDR2 FQGTGA come from the germline V gene. The CDR3 is made up of 13 amino acids. CDR3 residues: CASSLGVLETQYF. The CDR3 nucleotides are TGTGCCAGCAGCTTAGGCGTGTTGGAGACCCAGTACTTC.

The chain employs TRBV5-1 and TRBJ1-4; possibly TRBD1 for D (6 bases). The germline gives CDR1 SGHRS, CDR2 YFSETQ. V gave up 4 bases and J gave up 8 bases, with 15 bases separating them. The CDR3 has 14 residues. The CDR3 loop is CASSHGQRGEKLFF. CDR3 nucleotides: TGCGCCAGCAGCCATGGACAGAGAGGGGAAAAACTGTTTTTT.